These 13 T cell receptor beta chains were sequenced from one sample in a study of cytomegalovirus exposure and HLA in healthy donors. Primers included in the PCR were 60 Vbeta and 13 Jbeta primers. TCRdb's table, derived via immunoSEQ multiplex PCR, lists solely in-frame clones and lacks some. The profile covers over 100,000 clones, with just over 65% appearing a single time and more than 1.5% taken by the ten largest. Specimen: PBMCs. These receptors were obtained from a man younger than 35 in good health and CMV-seronegative.

The chain has TRBV5-1 and TRBJ2-5; 13 bases are a match to TRBD2. After removal of 3 bases from V and 2 bases from J, the junction contained 4 bases not matched to a gene. From germline, CDR1 is SGHRS and CDR2 YFSETQ. The length of the CDR3 is 16 residues. In nucleotides, the CDR3 is TGCGCCAGCAGCTGGGGACTAGCGGGGCTACAAGAGACCCAGTACTTC. It codes for CASSWGLAGLQETQYF.

This clone was counted a single time. The chain carries TRBV28 and TRBJ1-3, with D perhaps TRBD1 (6 bases). The germline V gene encodes CDR1 MDHEN and CDR2 SYDVKM. Trimming took 6 bases from V and 1 from J, leaving 13 bases between them. The CDR3 loop spans 15 amino acids. The chain's CDR3 is CASRAGTGSGNTIYF. CDR3 in DNA: TGTGCCAGCAGGGCGGGTACAGGGTCTGGAAACACCATATATTTT.

The chain combines TRBV7-9 with TRBJ2-7; TRBD1 is a possible D gene (5 bases). Germline V lookup: CDR1 SEHNR, CDR2 FQNEAQ (reference sequence). Trimming took off 1 base at V and 4 bases at J, with 11 bases between the two ends. The length of the CDR3 is 14 residues. For the CDR3, the DNA is TGTGCCAGCAGCTTAGGACAGATTGGGTACGAGCAGTACTTC. It specifies CASSLGQIGYEQYF.

The chain carries TRBV11-2 and TRBJ1-1, with 7 bases aligning to TRBD1. Looked up from germline, CDR1 is SGHAT and CDR2 is FQNNGV. Trimming at V came to 4 bases and at J to 12 bases, leaving 17 bases not matched to a gene. This CDR3 is 15 amino acids long. CDR3 bases: TGTGCCAGCAGCTCGGGACAGTCTACAAACCAGAGGACTTTCTTT. Translated: CASSSGQSTNQRTFF.

The V and J genes are TRBV10-1 and TRBJ2-7; perhaps TRBD2 as D (5 bases). V was cut by 5 bases and J by 7 bases, with 15 bases left in between. Germline V gene sequence: CDR1 WNHNN, CDR2 SYGVQD (reference sequence). This CDR3 region has 13 residues. Written as DNA, the CDR3 is TGCGCCAGCAGTCCGGGATCGCAAATGGAGCAGTACTTC. Encoded protein: CASSPGSQMEQYF.

A word on this clone: The junction does not match germline at one end; this may be a read error. The CDR3: CTSSVEGGSNQPQHF. The CDR3 coding sequence is TGTACCAGCAGCGTGGAGGGAGGGAGCAATCAGCCCCAGCATTTT. The chain links TRBV9 to TRBJ1-5; D is unclear. Germline V gene sequence: CDR1 SGDLS, CDR2 YYNGEE. This CDR3 comprises 15 residues.

The rearrangement uses TRBV7-9 and TRBJ1-2; D is unclear. V was clipped by 4 bases and J by 5 bases, with 14 bases between them. Germline V gives CDR1 SEHNR, CDR2 FQNEAQ (reference sequence). The CDR3 has 14 amino acids. DNA for the CDR3: TGTGCCAGCAGCTCTTACTCCCGAGGTTATGGCTACACCTTC. Translation: CASSSYSRGYGYTF.

This clone turned up a few times. The chain recombines TRBV6-5 with TRBJ1-2; 7 nucleotides agree with TRBD1. V was pared by 6 bases and J by 7 bases, with 5 bases of the junction left unmatched. This CDR3 is 12 amino acids long. Germline V gene lookup returns CDR1 MNHEY and CDR2 SVGAGI. The CDR3, as DNA: TGTGCCAGCAGCCGGGACAGTTGTGGCTACACCTTC. Protein product: CASSRDSCGYTF.

The V call is TRBV28, the J call TRBJ1-1; 8 nucleotides line up with TRBD1. After removal of 5 bases from V and 6 bases from J, the junction contained 5 bases not matched to a gene. Germline V gene sequence: CDR1 MDHEN, CDR2 SYDVKM. The CDR3 length is 13 residues. This CDR3 reads CASSPGTGSEAFF. Here the CDR3 DNA reads TGTGCCAGCAGTCCTGGGACAGGTTCTGAAGCTTTCTTT.

This clone was observed a few times. The rearrangement uses TRBV7-6 and TRBJ2-5; TRBD2 matches at 12 bases. CDR1 is SGHVS and CDR2 is FNYEAQ in the germline V gene. V lost 3 bases and J lost 5; bases outside the gene matches: 7. The CDR3 runs to 16 residues. CDR3 DNA sequence: TGTGCCAGCAGCTTGCAGACTAGCGGGAGTACGGAGACCCAGTACTTC. It yields the protein CASSLQTSGSTETQYF.

Only a few counts were recorded for this clone. The V and J genes are TRBV27 and TRBJ2-7; 8 bases are a match to TRBD1. The CDR3 totals 15 residues. With V trimmed by 6 bases and J by 3 bases, 10 bases remained unmatched. Germline V lookup: CDR1 MNHEY, CDR2 SMNVEV (reference sequence). CDR3 DNA sequence: TGTGCCAGCAGGGGACAGGTAGTCGATGTCTACGAGCAGTACTTC. Protein: CASRGQVVDVYEQYF.

This sequence joins TRBV6-1 and TRBJ1-1, with 7 bases fitting TRBD1. V gave up 4 bases and J gave up 1 base; unmatched junction bases: 3. Germline V gene data show CDR1 as MNHNS and CDR2 as SASEGT. This CDR3 is 14 amino acids long. CDR3 protein: CASSAGTENTEAFF. DNA of the CDR3: TGTGCCAGCAGTGCCGGGACAGAGAACACTGAAGCTTTCTTT.

The chain is built from TRBV6-6 and TRBJ2-1; 11 bases align to TRBD2. After removal of 10 bases from V and 4 bases from J, the junction contained 6 bases not matched to a gene. The germline gives CDR1 MNHNY, CDR2 SVGAGI (reference sequence). This CDR3 contains 14 residues. The DNA for the CDR3 is TGTGCCACCGAAAGACTAGCGGGATACAATGAGCAGTTCTTC. Its protein product is CATERLAGYNEQFF.